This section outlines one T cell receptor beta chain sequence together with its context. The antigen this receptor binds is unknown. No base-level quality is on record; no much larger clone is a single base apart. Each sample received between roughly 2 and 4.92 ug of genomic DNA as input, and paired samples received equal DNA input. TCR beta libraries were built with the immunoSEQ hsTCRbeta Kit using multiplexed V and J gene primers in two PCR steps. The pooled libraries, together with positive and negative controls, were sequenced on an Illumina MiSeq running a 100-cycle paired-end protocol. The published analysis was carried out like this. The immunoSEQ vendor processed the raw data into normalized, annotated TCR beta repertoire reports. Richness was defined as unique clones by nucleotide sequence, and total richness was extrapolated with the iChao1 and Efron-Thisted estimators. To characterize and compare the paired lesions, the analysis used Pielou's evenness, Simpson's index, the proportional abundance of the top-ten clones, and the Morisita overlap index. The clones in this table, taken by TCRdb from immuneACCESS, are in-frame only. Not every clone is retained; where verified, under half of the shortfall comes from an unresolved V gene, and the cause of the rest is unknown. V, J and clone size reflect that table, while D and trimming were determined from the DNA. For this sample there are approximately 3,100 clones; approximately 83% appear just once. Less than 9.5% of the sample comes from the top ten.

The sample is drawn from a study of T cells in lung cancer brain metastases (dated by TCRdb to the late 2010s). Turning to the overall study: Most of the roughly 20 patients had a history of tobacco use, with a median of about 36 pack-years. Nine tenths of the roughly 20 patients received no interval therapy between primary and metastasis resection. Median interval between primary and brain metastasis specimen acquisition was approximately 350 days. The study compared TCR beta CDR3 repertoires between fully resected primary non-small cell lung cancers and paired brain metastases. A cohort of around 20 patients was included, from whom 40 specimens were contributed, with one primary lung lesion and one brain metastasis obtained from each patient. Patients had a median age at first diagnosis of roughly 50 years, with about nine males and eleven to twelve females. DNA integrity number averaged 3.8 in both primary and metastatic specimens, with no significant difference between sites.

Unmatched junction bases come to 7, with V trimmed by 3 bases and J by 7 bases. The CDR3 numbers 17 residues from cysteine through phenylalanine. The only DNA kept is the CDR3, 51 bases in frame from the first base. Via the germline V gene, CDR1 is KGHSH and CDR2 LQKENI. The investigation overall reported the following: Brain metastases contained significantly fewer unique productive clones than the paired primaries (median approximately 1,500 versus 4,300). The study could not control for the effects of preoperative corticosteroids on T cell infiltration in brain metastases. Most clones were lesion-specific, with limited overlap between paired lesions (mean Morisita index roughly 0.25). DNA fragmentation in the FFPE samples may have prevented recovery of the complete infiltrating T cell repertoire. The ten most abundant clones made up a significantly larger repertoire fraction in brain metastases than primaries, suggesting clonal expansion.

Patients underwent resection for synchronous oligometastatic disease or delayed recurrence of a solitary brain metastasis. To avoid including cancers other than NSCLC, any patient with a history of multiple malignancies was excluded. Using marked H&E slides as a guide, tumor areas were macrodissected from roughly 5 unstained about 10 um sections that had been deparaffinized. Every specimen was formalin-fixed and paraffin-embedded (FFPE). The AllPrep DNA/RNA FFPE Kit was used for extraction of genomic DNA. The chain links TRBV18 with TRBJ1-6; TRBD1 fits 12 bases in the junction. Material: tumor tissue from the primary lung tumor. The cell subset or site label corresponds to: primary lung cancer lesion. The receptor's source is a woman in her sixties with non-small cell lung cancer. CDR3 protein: CASSPGQGAQGNSPLHF. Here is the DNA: TGTGCCAGCTCACCGGGACAGGGGGCGCAGGGAAATTCACCCCTCCACTTT.